This T cell receptor beta chain was documented in a study of human T cells and chemical hapten exposure. TCRdb reanalysed the RACE reads using MiXCR and keeps one entry per CDR3 protein. The sample records tens of thousands of distinct CDR3 sequences, over 8.5% being singletons. This clonotype has just a few counts. Stated time point: patch test 1, 2 weeks after DPC sensitization. The treatment denotes: therapeutic diphenylcyclopropenone sensitization with weekly scalp DPC. The sequencing used whole blood, collected in connection with sensitization to the hapten diphenylcyclopropenone (DPC). This receptor was obtained from a woman in her forties or fifties with alopecia areata. Some clones in this sample may be carry-over from other donors' samples.

The CDR3 DNA follows: TGTGCCAGCAGGGACAGAGAGCGGGACCTAGCCAAAAACATTCAGTACTTC. Translated, it gives CASRDRERDLAKNIQYF. The chain couples TRBV28 to TRBJ2-4; possible D gene TRBD2, 7 bases. CDR1 and CDR2 (germline): MDHEN, SYDVKM. V was cut by 6 bases and J by 0 bases, with 18 bases left in between. CDR3 length: 17 residues.